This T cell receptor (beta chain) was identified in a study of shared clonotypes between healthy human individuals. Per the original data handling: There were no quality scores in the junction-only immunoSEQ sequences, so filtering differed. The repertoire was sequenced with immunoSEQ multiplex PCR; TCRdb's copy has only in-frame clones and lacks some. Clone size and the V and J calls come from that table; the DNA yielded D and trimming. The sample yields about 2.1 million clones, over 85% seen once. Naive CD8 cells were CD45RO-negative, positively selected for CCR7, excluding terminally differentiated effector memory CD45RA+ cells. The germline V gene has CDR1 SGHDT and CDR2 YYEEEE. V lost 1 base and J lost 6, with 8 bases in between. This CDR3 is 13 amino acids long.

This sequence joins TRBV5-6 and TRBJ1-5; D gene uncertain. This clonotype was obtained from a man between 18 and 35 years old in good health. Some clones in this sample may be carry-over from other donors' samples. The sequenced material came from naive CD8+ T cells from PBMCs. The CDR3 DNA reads TGTGCCAGCAGCTTGAGTGGATCTCAGCCCCAGCATTTT. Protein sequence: CASSLSGSQPQHF.